This TCR beta chain was obtained from a study of identical twins. General study results and limits: Out-of-frame alpha sequences common to twins were enriched for low generation probability. In cord blood, abundant beta clonotypes had fewer insertions; memory showed no trend.

The V segment lost 0 bases and the J segment 8 bases; nucleotides outside the gene matches: 11. The CDR3 runs 17 residues. Germline values: CDR1 KGHDR, CDR2 SFDVKD. With template switching, a universal primer site was added, and the cDNA carried unique molecular identifiers. One entry per CDR3 protein, called by TCRdb with MiXCR from the 5' RACE reads. The data contain 700,000 to 950,000 distinct CDR3 sequences, 9% to 15% of them singletons. Healthy Caucasian individuals made up all the donors. With regard to this clonotype: As yet, its antigen is unknown.

The sample also formed part of further work on yellow fever vaccine responses in identical twins.

Material for sequencing was PBMCs. The rearrangement links TRBV24-1 to TRBJ2-1; TRBD2 aligns across 8 bases. The clonotype was recovered from a woman aged 18-29 years in good health. The CDR3 loop reads CATSDLDHPSGGDEQFF. The DNA of the CDR3 is TGTGCCACCAGTGATTTGGATCACCCCTCGGGGGGGGATGAGCAGTTCTTC.